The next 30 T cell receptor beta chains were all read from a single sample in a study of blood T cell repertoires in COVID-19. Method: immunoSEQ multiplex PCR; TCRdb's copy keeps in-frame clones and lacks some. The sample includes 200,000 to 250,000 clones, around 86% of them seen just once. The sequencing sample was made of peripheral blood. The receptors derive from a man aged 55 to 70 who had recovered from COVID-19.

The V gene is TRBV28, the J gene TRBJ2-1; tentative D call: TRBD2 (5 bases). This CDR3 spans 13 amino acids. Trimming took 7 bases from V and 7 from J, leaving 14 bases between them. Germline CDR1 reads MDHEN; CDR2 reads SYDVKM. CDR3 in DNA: TGTGCCAGCAATGTGCTAGCTGGGAATGAGCAGTTCTTC. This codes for CASNVLAGNEQFF.

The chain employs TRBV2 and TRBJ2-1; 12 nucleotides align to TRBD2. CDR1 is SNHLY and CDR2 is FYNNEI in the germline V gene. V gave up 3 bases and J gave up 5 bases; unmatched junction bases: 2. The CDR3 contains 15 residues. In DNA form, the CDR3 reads TGTGCCAGCAGTGACCGACTAGCGGGGGACAATGAGCAGTTCTTC. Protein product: CASSDRLAGDNEQFF.

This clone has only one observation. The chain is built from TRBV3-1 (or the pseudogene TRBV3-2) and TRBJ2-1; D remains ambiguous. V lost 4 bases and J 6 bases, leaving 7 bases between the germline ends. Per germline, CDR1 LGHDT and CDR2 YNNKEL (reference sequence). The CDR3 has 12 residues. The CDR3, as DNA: TGTGCCAGCAGCCCCCGGGTCAATGAGCAGTTCTTC. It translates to CASSPRVNEQFF.

CDR3 sequence: CASRREDTQYF. The DNA for the CDR3 is TGTGCCAGCAGGAGGGAAGATACGCAGTATTTT. The chain couples TRBV28 to TRBJ2-3; D may be TRBD2 (5 bases). Germline assignment: CDR1 MDHEN and CDR2 SYDVKM. V lost 6 bases and J lost 5, with 6 bases in between. The CDR3 sequence is 11 residues long.

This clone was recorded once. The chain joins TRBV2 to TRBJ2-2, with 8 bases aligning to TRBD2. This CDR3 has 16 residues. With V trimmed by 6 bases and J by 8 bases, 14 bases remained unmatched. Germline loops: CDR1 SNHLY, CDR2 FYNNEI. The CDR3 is CASRPGTSTSGGELFF. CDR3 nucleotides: TGTGCCAGCAGACCCGGGACTAGTACCTCCGGTGGGGAGCTGTTTTTT.

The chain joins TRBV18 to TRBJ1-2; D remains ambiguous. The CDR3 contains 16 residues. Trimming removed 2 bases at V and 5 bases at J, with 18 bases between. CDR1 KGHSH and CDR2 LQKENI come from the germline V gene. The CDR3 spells CASSPISEGGGYGYTF. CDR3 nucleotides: TGTGCCAGCTCACCAATCTCGGAAGGCGGAGGATATGGCTACACCTTC. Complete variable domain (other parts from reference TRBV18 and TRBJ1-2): NAGVMQNPRHLVRRRGQEARLRCSPMKGHSHVYWYRQLPEEGLKFMVYLQKENIIDESGMPKERFSAEFPKEGPSILRIQQVVRGDSAAYFCASSPISEGGGYGYTFGSGTRLTVV.

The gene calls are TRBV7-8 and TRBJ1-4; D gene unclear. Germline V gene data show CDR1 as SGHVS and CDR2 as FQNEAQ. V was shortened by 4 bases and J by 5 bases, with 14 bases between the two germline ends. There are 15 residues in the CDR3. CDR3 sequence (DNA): TGTGCCAGCAGCTCAGAGAGGTACTTGAATGAAAAACTGTTTTTT. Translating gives CASSSERYLNEKLFF.

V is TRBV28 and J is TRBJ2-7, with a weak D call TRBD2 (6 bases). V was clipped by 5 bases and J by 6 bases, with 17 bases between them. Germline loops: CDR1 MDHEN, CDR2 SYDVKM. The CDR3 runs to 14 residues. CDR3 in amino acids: CASSPPGGMSEQYF. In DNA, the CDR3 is TGTGCCAGCAGTCCGCCCGGGGGAATGAGCGAGCAGTACTTC.

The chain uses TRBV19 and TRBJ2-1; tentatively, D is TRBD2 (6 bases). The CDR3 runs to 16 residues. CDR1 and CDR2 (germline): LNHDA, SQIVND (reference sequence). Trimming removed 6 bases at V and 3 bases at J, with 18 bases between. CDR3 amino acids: CASRSSGRGNYNEQFF. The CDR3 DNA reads TGTGCCAGTAGATCCTCGGGGCGGGGTAACTACAATGAGCAGTTCTTC. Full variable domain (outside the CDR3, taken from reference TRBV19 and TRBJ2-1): DGGITQSPKYLFRKEGQNVTLSCEQNLNHDAMYWYRQDPGQGLRLIYYSQIVNDFQKGDIAEGYSVSREKKESFPLTVTSAQKNPTAFYLCASRSSGRGNYNEQFFGPGTRLTVL.

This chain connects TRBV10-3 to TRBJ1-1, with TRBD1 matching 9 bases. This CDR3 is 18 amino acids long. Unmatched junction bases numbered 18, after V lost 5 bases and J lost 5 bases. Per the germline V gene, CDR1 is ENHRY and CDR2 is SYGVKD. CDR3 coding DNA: TGTGCCATCAGTCCGGGACGTAGAAGACAGGGGGTTGAGACTGAAGCTTTCTTT. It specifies CAISPGRRRQGVETEAFF.

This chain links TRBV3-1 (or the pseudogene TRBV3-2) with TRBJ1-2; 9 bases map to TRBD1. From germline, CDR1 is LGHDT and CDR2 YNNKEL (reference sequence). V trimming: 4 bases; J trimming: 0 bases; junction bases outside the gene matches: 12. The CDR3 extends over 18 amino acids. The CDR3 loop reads CASSRRGTGRGSNYGYTF. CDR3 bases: TGTGCCAGCAGCCGCCGTGGGACAGGGAGAGGATCTAACTATGGCTACACCTTC.

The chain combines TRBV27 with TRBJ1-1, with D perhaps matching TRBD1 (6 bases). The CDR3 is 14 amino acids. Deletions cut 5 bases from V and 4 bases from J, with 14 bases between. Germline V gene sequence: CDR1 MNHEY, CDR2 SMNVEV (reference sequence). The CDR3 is CASSSGGPFTEAFF. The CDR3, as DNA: TGTGCCAGCAGTAGCGGGGGGCCCTTCACTGAAGCTTTCTTT.

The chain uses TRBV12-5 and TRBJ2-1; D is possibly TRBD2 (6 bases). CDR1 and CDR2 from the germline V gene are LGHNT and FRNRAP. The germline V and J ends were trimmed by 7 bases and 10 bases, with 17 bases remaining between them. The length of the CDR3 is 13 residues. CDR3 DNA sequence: TGTGCTAGTGTCCATAGCTCGGGGGAGGAGCAGTTCTTC. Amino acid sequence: CASVHSSGEEQFF.

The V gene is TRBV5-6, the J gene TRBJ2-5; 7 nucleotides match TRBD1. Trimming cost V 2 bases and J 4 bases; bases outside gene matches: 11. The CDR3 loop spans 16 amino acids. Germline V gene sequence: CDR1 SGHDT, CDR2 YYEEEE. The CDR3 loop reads CASSFTGDRMSETQYF. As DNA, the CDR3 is TGTGCCAGCAGCTTCACAGGGGATCGTATGTCAGAGACCCAGTACTTC.

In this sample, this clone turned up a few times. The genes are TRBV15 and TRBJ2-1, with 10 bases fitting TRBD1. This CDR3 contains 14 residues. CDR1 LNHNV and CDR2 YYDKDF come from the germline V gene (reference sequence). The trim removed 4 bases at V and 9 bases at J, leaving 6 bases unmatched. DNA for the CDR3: TGTGCCACCAGCATCGACAGGGGGCGGGTTGAGCAGTTCTTC. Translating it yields CATSIDRGRVEQFF.

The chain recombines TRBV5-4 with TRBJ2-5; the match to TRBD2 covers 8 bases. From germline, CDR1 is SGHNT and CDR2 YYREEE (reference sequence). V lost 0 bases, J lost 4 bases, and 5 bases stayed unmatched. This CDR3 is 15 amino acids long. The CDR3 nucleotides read TGTGCCAGCAGCTTGGTCGGGGGGGCCAGAGAGACCCAGTACTTC. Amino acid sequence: CASSLVGGARETQYF.

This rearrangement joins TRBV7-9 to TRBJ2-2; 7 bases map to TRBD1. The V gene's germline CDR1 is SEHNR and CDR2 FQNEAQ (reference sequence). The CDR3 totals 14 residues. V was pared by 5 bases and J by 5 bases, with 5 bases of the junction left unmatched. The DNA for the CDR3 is TGTGCCAGCAGCCTAGACAGGGCAACCGGGGAGCTGTTTTTT. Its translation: CASSLDRATGELFF.

The DNA for the CDR3 is TGCGCCAGCAGCTTGGGGCTAGCGGGAGTGGCGGAGACCCAGTACTTC. The encoded protein is CASSLGLAGVAETQYF. This chain links TRBV5-1 with TRBJ2-5, with 10 nucleotides matching TRBD2. V lost 0 bases to trimming and J lost 5 bases; unmatched junction nucleotides: 7. Germline V gene data show CDR1 as SGHRS and CDR2 as YFSETQ. CDR3 length: 16 residues.

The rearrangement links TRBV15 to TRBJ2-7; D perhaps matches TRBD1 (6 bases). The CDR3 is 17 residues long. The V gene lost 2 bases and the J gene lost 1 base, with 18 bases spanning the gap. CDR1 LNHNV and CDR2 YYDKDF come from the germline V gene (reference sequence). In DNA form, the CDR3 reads TGTGCCACCAGCAGACCTGGACAGCGTGGGGGATCCTACGAGCAGTACTTC. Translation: CATSRPGQRGGSYEQYF.

CDR3 bases: TGTGCCAGCAGCAATACAGGGGCAGGGGTTAGGGAAAAACTGTTTTTT. Protein sequence: CASSNTGAGVREKLFF. The gene calls are TRBV27 and TRBJ1-4; TRBD1 matches 7 bases. The CDR3 loop spans 16 amino acids. Germline loops: CDR1 MNHEY, CDR2 SMNVEV (reference sequence). V lost 6 bases, J lost 8 bases, and 15 bases stayed unmatched.

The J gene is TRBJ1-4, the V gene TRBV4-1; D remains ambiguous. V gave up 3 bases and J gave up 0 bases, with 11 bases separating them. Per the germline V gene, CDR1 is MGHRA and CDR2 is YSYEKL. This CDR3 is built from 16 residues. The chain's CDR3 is CASSQAGRTTNEKLFF. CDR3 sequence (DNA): TGCGCCAGCAGCCAGGCGGGGAGAACAACTAATGAAAAACTGTTTTTT.

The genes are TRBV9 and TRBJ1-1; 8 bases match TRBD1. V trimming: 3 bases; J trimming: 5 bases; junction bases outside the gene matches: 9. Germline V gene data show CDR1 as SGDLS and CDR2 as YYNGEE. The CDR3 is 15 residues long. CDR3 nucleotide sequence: TGTGCCAGCAGCGCCGGTCCAGGGGGCATGACTGAAGCTTTCTTT. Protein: CASSAGPGGMTEAFF.

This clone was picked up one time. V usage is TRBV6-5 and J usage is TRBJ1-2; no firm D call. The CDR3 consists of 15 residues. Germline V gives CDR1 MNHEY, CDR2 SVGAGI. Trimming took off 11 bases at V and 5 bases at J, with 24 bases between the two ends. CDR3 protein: CAGLPREGPQYGYTF. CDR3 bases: TGTGCCGGGCTCCCGAGGGAGGGCCCTCAATATGGCTACACCTTC.

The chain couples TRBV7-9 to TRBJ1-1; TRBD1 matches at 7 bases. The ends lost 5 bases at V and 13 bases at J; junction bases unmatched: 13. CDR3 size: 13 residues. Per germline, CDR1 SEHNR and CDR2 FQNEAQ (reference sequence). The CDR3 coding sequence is TGTGCCAGCAGCCCGGATCCACAGGGGTGGGTTTTCTTT. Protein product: CASSPDPQGWVFF. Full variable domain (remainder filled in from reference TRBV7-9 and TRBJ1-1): DTGVSQNPRHKITKRGQNVTFRCDPISEHNRLYWYRQTLGQGPEFLTYFQNEAQLEKSRLLSDRFSAERPKGSFSTLEIQRTEQGDSAMYLCASSPDPQGWVFFGQGTRLTVV.

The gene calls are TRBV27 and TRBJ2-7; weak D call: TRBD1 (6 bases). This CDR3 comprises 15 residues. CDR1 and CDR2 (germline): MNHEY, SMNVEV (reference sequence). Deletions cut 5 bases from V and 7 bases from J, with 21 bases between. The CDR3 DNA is TGTGCCAGCAGTCAGTCCGGGACATACCCTAGGGAGCAGTACTTC. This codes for CASSQSGTYPREQYF.

CDR3: CASSFTGTTNTEAFF. For the CDR3, the DNA is TGTGCCAGCAGCTTTACCGGGACAACGAACACTGAAGCTTTCTTT. V gene TRBV7-3 combines with J gene TRBJ1-1, with D possibly TRBD1 on 6 matching bases. The CDR3 covers 15 residues. The V gene's germline CDR1 is SGHTA and CDR2 FQGTGA. Between the trimmed V and J ends, which lost 3 bases and 1 base, there was a span of 12 bases.

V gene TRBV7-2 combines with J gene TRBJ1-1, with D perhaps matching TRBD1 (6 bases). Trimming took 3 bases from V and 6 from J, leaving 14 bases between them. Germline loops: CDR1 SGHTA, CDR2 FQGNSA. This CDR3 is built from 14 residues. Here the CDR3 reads CASSFSGQVPEAFF. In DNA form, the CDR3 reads TGTGCCAGCAGCTTCTCGGGACAAGTACCTGAAGCTTTCTTT.

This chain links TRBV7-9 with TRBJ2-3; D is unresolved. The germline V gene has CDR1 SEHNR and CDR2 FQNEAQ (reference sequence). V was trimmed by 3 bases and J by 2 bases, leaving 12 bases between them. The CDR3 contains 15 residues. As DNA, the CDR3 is TGTGCCAGCAGCTTCGGTCAGGTGGACACAGATACGCAGTATTTT. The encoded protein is CASSFGQVDTDTQYF.

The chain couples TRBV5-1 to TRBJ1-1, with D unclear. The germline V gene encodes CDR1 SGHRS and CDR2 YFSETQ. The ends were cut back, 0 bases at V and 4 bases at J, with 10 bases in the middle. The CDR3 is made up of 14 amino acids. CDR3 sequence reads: CASSLAASVTEAFF. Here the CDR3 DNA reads TGCGCCAGCAGCTTGGCCGCGTCGGTCACTGAAGCTTTCTTT.

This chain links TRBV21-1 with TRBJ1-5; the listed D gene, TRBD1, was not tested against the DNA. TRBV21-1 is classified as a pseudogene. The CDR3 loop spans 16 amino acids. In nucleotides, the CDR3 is TGTGCCAGCAGCAAAGTGGCAGGGCCTAGCAATCAGCCCCAGCATTTT. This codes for CASSKVAGPSNQPQHF.